This TCR beta chain was recovered during a study of cytomegalovirus exposure and HLA in healthy donors. Study conclusions and caveats: The authors later found most CMV-associated TCR beta chains appeared HLA-restricted. Across HLA loci, a later analysis found differing TCR association rates, with DRB1 most and HLA-C fewest.

Comments on this clone: Its antigen is not identified.

CDR1 is SNHLY, CDR2 FYNNEI, per germline. Between the trimmed V and J ends, which lost 4 bases and 5 bases, there was a span of 15 bases. The CDR3 totals 14 residues. The PCR used 60 Vbeta and 13 Jbeta primers. Measured with immunoSEQ multiplex PCR; TCRdb has only the in-frame clones, and not every one. The sample records approximately 110,000 clones, approximately 66% being singletons. The chain uses TRBV2 and TRBJ2-7, with D uncertain. The sample was PBMCs. This TCR was recovered from a man between 40 and 49 years old in good health and CMV-seropositive. The CDR3 region has the DNA TGTGCCAGCAGTGTCGACTTGGGTTTCCACGAGCAGTACTTC. Protein product: CASSVDLGFHEQYF.